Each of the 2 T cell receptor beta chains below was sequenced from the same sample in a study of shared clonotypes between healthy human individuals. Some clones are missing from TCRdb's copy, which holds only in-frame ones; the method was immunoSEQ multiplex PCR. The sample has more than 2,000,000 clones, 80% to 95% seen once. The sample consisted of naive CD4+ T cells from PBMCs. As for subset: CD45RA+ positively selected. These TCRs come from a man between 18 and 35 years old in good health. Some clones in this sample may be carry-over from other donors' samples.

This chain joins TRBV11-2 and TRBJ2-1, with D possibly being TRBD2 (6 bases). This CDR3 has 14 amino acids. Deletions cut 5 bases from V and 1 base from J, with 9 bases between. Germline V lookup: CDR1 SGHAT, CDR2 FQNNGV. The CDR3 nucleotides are TGTGCCAGCAGCCCCAGCGGGTCCTACAATGAGCAGTTCTTC. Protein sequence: CASSPSGSYNEQFF.

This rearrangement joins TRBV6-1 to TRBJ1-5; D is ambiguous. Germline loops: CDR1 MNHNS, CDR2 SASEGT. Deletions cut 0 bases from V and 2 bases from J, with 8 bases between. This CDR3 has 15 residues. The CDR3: CASSEAAPGNQPQHF. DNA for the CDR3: TGTGCCAGCAGTGAAGCGGCCCCAGGCAATCAGCCCCAGCATTTT.